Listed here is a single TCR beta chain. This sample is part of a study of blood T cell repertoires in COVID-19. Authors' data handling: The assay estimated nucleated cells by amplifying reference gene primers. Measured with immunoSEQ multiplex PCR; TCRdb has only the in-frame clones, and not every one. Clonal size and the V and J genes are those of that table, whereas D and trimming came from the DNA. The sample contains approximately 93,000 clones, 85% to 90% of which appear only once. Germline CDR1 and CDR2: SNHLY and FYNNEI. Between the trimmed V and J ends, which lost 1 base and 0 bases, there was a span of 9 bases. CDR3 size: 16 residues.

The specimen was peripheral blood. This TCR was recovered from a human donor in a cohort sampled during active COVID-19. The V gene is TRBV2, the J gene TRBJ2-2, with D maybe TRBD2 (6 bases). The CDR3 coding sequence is TGTGCCAGCAGTGAAGTCGGAGGGGCGAACACCGGGGAGCTGTTTTTT. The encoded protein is CASSEVGGANTGELFF.